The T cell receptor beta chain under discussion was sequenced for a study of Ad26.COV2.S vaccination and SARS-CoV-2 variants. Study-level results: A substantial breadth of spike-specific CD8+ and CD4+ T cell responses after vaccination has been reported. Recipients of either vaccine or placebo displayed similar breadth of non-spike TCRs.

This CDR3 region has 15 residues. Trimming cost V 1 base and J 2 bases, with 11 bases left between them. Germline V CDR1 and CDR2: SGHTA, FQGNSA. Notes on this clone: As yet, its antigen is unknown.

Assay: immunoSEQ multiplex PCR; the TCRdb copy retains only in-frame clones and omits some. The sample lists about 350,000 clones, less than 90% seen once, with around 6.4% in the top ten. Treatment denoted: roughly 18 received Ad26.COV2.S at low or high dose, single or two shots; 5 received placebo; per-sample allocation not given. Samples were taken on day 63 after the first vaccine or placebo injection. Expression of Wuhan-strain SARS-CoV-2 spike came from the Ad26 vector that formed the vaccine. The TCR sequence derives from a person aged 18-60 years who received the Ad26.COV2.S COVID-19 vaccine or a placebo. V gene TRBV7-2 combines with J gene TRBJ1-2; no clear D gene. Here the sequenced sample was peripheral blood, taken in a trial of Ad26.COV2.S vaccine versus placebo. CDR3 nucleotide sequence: TGTGCCAGCAGCTTAGGGTCAGGTTACAACTATGGCTACACCTTC. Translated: CASSLGSGYNYGYTF.